The T cell receptor beta chain under discussion was sequenced for a study of beta chain features in type 1 diabetes. Overall study results and limits: Patients and controls would be equally affected if PCR favored shorter templates. In every one of the four CD4+ subsets, TCRB CDR3s were moderately but significantly shorter in Type 1 diabetes patients. Healthy donors had naive, central memory and Treg TCRB repertoires that appeared less similar than those seen among patients.

Staining for CD45RO/CCR7/CD25/CD127/CD95/CD27 allowed sorting of CD4+ naive, central memory, regulatory and stem cell-like memory cells. Germline V gene data show CDR1 as LGHNA and CDR2 as YSLEER. Trimming took off 1 base at V and 7 bases at J, with 13 bases between the two ends. CDR3 length equals 15 residues. Expressed TCRB transcripts got sequenced, as all isolated RNA was reverse transcribed. Profiled with immunoSEQ multiplex PCR; TCRdb holds only in-frame clones, not every one. This table holds around 250,000 clones, roughly an eighth found once. In its sample, this clone was seen a few times. Its antigen is unknown.

The gene calls are TRBV4-3 and TRBJ1-4, with D uncertain. Sequenced material: naive CD4+ T cells from blood. This TCR was recovered from a young man with type 1 diabetes. CDR3 bases: TGCGCCAGCAGCCAAGGAGATCGGGGTGCTGAAAAACTGTTTTTT. It yields the protein CASSQGDRGAEKLFF.